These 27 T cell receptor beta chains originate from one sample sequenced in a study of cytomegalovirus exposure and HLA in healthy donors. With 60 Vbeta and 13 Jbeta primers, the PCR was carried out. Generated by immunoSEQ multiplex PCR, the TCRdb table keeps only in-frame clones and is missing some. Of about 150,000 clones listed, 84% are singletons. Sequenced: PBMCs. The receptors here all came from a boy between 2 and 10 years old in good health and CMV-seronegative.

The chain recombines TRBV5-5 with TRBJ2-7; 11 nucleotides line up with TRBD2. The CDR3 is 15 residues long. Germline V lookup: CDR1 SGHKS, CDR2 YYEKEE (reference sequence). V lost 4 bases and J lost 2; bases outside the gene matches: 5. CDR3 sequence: CASSHTSGRAYEQYF. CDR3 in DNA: TGTGCCAGCAGCCACACTAGCGGGAGAGCCTACGAGCAGTACTTC.

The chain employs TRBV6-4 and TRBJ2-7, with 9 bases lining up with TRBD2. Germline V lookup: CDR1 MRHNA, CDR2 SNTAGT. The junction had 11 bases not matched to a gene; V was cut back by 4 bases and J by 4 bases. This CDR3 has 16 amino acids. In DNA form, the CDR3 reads TGTGCCAGCAGTGTTTCAGCGGGAGGCCAACTGTACGAGCAGTACTTC. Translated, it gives CASSVSAGGQLYEQYF.

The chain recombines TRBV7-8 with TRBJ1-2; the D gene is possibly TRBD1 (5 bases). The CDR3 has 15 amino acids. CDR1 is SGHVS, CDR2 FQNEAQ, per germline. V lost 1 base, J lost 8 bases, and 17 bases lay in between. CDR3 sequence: CASSLVQGTVVGYTF. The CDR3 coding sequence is TGTGCCAGCAGCTTAGTCCAGGGAACTGTAGTAGGCTACACCTTC.

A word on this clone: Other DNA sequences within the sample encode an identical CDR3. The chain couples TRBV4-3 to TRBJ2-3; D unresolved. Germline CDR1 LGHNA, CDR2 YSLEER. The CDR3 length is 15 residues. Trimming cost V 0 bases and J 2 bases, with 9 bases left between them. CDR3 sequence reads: CASSQDSRNTDTQYF. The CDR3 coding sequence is TGCGCCAGCAGCCAAGACTCCAGAAACACAGATACGCAGTATTTT.

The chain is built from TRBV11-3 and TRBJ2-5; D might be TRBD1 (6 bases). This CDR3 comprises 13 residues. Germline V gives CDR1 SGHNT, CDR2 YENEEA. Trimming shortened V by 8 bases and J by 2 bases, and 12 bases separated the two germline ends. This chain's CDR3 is CASEDRTQETQYF. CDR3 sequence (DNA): TGTGCCAGCGAAGACAGGACACAAGAGACCCAGTACTTC.

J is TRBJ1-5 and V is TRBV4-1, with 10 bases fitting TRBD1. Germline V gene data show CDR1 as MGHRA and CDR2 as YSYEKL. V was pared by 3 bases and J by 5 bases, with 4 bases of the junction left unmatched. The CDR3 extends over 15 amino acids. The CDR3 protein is CASSHKGQGDQPQHF. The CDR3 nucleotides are TGCGCCAGCAGCCACAAAGGACAGGGGGATCAGCCCCAGCATTTT.

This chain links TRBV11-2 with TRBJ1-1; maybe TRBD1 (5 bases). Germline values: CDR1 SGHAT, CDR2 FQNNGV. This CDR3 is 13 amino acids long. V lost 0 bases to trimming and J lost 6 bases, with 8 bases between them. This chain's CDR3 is CASSLDRVSEAFF. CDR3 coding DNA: TGTGCCAGCAGCTTAGACAGGGTCTCTGAAGCTTTCTTT.

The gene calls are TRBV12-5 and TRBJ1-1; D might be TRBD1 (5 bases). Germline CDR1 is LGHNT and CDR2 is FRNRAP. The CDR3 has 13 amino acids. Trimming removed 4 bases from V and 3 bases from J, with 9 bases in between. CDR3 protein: CASGSVGDTEAFF. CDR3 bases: TGTGCTAGTGGTTCGGTAGGGGACACTGAAGCTTTCTTT.

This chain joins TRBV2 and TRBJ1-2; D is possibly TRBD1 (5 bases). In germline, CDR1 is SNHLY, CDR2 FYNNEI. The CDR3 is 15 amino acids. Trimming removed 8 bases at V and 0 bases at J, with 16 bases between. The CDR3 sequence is CASELIGAANYGYTF. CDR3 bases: TGTGCCAGCGAGCTGATAGGGGCAGCTAACTATGGCTACACCTTC.

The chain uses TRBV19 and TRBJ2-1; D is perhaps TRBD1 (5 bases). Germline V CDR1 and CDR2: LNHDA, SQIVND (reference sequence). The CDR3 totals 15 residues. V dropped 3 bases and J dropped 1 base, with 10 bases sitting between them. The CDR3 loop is CASSMGQVSYNEQFF. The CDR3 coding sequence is TGTGCCAGTAGTATGGGGCAGGTATCCTACAATGAGCAGTTCTTC.

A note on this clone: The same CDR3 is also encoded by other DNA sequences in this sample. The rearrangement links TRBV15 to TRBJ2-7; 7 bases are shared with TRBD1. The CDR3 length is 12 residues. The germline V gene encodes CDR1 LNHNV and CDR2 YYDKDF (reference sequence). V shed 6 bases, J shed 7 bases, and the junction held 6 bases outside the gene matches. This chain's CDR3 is CATSRAGGEQYF. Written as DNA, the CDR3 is TGTGCCACCAGTAGGGCAGGGGGTGAGCAGTACTTC.

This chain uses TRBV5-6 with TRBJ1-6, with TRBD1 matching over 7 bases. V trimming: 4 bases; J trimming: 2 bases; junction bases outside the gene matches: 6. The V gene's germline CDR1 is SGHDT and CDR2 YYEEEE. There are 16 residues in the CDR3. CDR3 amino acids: CASSLGQTTYNSPLHF. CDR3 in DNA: TGTGCCAGCAGCCTGGGACAGACGACCTATAATTCACCCCTCCACTTT.

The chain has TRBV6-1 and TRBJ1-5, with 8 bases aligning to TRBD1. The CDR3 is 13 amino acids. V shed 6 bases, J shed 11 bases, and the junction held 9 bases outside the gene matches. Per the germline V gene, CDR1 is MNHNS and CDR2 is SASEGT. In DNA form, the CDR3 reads TGTGCCAGCAGAAAACAGGGGGGGGAGGCCCAGCATTTT. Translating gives CASRKQGGEAQHF.

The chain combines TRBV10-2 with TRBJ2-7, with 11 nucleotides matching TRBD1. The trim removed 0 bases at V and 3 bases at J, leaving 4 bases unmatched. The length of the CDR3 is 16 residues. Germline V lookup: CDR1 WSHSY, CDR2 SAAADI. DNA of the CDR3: TGCGCCAGCAGTGAGTCACCGGGACAGGGGGACTACGAGCAGTACTTC. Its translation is CASSESPGQGDYEQYF.

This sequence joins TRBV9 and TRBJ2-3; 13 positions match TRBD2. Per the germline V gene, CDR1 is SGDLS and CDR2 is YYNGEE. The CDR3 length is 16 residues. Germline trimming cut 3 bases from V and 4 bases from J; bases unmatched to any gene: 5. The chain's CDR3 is CASSAVLAGGSDTQYF. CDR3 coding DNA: TGTGCCAGCAGCGCCGTACTAGCGGGGGGGTCAGATACGCAGTATTTT.

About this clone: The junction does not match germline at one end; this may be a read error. CDR3 residues: CSSSLAPRGAGSADGYTF. CDR3 nucleotides: TGTTCCAGCAGCTTAGCCCCTCGGGGGGCGGGAAGCGCTGATGGCTACACCTTC. The V and J genes are TRBV7-9 and TRBJ1-2, with D perhaps TRBD1 (6 bases). The CDR3 extends over 18 amino acids. Germline CDR1 and CDR2: SEHNR and FQNEAQ (reference sequence).

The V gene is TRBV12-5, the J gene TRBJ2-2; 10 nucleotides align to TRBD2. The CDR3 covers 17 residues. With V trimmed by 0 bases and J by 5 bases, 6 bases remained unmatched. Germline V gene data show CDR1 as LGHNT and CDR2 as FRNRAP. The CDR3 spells CASGLVPSGRKTGELFF. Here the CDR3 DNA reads TGTGCTAGTGGTTTGGTCCCTAGCGGGAGAAAGACCGGGGAGCTGTTTTTT. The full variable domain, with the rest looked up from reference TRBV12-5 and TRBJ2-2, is DARVTQTPRHKVTEMGQEVTMRCQPILGHNTVFWYRQTMMQGLELLAYFRNRAPLDDSGMPKDRFSAEMPDATLATLKIQPSEPRDSAVYFCASGLVPSGRKTGELFFGEGSRLTVL.

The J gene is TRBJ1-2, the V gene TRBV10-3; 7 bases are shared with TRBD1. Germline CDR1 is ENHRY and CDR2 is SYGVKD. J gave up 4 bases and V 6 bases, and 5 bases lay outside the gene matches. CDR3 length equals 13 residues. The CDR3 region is CAISPRDSYGYTF. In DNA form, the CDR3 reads TGTGCCATCAGCCCTCGGGACAGCTATGGCTACACCTTC.

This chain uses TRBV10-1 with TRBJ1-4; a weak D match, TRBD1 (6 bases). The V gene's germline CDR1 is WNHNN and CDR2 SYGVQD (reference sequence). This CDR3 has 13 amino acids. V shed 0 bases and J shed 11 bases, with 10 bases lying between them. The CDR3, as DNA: TGCGCCAGCAGTGAGTCGAAAAGGGGGAAACTGTTTTTT. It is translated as CASSESKRGKLFF.

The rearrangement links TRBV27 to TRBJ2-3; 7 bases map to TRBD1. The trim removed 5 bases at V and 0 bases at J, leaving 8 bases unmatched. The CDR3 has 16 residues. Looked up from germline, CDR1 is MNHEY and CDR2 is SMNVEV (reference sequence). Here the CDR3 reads CASSATTGSSTDTQYF. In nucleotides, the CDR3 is TGTGCCAGCAGTGCTACGACAGGGTCTAGCACAGATACGCAGTATTTT.

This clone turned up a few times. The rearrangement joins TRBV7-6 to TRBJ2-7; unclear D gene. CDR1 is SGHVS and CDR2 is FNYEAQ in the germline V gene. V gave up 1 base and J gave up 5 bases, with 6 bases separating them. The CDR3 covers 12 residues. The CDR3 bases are TGTGCCAGCAGCTTAGGAGAAAACGAGCAGTACTTC. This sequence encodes CASSLGENEQYF. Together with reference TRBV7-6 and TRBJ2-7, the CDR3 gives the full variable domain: GAGVSQSPRYKVTKRGQDVALRCDPISGHVSLYWYRQALGQGPEFLTYFNYEAQQDKSGLPNDRFSAERPEGSISTLTIQRTEQRDSAMYRCASSLGENEQYFGPGTRLTVT.

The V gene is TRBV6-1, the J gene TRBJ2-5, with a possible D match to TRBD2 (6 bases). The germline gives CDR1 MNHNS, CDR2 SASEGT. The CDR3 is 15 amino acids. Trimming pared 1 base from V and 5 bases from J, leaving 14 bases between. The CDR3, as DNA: TGTGCCAGCAGTGAAGTACAGACTAGATTTGAGACCCAGTACTTC. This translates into CASSEVQTRFETQYF.

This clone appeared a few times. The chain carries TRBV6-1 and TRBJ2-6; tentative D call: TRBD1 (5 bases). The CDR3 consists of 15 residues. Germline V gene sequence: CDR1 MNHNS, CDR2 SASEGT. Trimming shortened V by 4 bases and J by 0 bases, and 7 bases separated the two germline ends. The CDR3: CASSGQSSGANVLTF. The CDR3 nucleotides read TGTGCCAGCAGTGGACAGAGCTCTGGGGCCAACGTCCTGACTTTC.

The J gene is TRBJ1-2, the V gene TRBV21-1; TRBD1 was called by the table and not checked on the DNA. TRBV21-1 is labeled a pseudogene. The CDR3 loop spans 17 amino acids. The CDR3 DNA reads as TGTGCCAGCAGCCGTAGGGACAGGGGAGAAGGGGGTCGTAGCTACACCTTC. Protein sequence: CASSRRDRGEGGRSYTF.

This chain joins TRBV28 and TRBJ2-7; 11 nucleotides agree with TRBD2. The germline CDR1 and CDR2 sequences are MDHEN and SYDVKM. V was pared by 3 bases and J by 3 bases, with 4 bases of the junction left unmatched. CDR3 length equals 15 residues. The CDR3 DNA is TGTGCCAGCAGTTTTGGCCTAGCGGGAGGCTACGAGCAGTACTTC. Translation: CASSFGLAGGYEQYF. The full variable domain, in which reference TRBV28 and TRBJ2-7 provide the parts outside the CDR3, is DVKVTQSSRYLVKRTGEKVFLECVQDMDHENMFWYRQDPGLGLRLIYFSYDVKMKEKGDIPEGYSVSREKKERFSLILESASTNQTSMYLCASSFGLAGGYEQYFGPGTRLTVT.

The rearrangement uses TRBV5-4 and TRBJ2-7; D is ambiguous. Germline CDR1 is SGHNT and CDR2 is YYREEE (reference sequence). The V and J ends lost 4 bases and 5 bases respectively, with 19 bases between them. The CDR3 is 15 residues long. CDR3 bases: TGTGCCAGCAGCCCTGACCCCCCCGGGTGGAACGAGCAGTACTTC. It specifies CASSPDPPGWNEQYF.

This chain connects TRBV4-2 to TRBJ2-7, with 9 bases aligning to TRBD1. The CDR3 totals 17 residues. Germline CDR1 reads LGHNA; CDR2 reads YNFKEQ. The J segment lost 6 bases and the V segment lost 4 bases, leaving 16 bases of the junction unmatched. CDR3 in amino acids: CASSPRGTTTGGSEQYF. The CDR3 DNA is TGTGCCAGCAGCCCCCGAGGGACGACGACAGGGGGGAGCGAGCAGTACTTC.